The 4 T cell receptor beta chains listed next were all sequenced from one sample in a study of blood T cells in healthy people across ages. A second PCR, run for about 7 to 11 cycles, used a sample-barcoded 5' primer plus a J-beta primer mix. TCRdb analysed the 5' RACE reads with MiXCR anew, one entry per CDR3 protein. The table has some 1.5 million distinct CDR3 sequences, approximately 28% seen once. Sample: blood. Source of these receptors: a woman aged 25 to 39 in good health.

This clonotype appeared a few times. The chain combines TRBV5-1 with TRBJ2-1; a possible D gene is TRBD1 (5 bases). Germline lookup yields CDR1 SGHRS and CDR2 YFSETQ. This CDR3 has 13 amino acids. Deletions cut 0 bases from V and 10 bases from J, with 11 bases between. CDR3 coding DNA: TGCGCCAGCAGCTTGGACCCGACAGACGAGCAGTTCTTC. Its translation is CASSLDPTDEQFF.

This clonotype was found many times. This chain uses TRBV6-6 with TRBJ1-2, with D tentatively TRBD1 (5 bases). Germline V lookup: CDR1 MNHNY, CDR2 SVGAGI (reference sequence). Trimming stripped 4 bases from V and 3 bases from J, with 15 bases between. The length of the CDR3 is 15 residues. The CDR3 loop is CASSSPDRGDYGYTF. Here the CDR3 DNA reads TGTGCCAGCAGTTCCCCGGACCGGGGGGACTATGGCTACACCTTC.

This clonotype was picked up many times. The chain links TRBV7-2 to TRBJ2-5; no reliable D call. V was clipped by 4 bases and J by 0 bases, with 6 bases between them. CDR3 length: 13 amino acids. The germline V gene has CDR1 SGHTA and CDR2 FQGNSA. The CDR3 region is CASSSANQETQYF. CDR3 DNA sequence: TGTGCCAGCAGCTCCGCCAACCAAGAGACCCAGTACTTC.

V is TRBV7-2 and J is TRBJ1-5; a possible D gene is TRBD1 (6 bases). Germline V CDR1 and CDR2: SGHTA, FQGNSA. The CDR3 spans 17 residues. Trimming took 5 bases from V and 3 from J, leaving 20 bases between them. Here the CDR3 reads CASSPRGRGIANQPQHF. The CDR3 DNA is TGTGCCAGCAGCCCCCGGGGCAGGGGTATCGCCAATCAGCCCCAGCATTTT.